The rows below give T cell receptor beta chains drawn from one sample of a study of shared clonotypes between healthy human individuals. Here immunoSEQ multiplex PCR was the method, and the copy in TCRdb shows in-frame clones only, minus some. The data show approximately 2,000,000 clones, just over 90% seen once. The source material was naive CD8+ T cells from PBMCs. All receptors derive from a man aged 18 to 29 in good health. Some clones in this sample may be carry-over from other donors' samples. Each CDR3 is given with its conserved first and last residue. D genes are given only for firm matches. The size of a clone is reported for some rows only, either as once, few or many, or as a class for expanded clones.

V gene	D gene	J gene	clone size	CDR3 DNA	CDR3 protein
TRBV4-1	.	TRBJ2-1	.	TGCGCCAGCAGCCAAGTAGCCTCGGATAGGTACAATGAGCAGTTCTTC	CASSQVASDRYNEQFF
TRBV19	.	TRBJ2-3	.	TGTGCCAGTAGTTACTCCGGCACAGATACGCAGTATTTT	CASSYSGTDTQYF
TRBV9	.	TRBJ2-7	.	TGTGCCAGCAGCGTAGGTGCCAGATCGAACGAGCAGTACTTC	CASSVGARSNEQYF
TRBV9	TRBD2	TRBJ2-7	.	TGTGCCAGCAGCCCGGGGAGGGCCTACGAGCAGTACTTC	CASSPGRAYEQYF
TRBV5-1	.	TRBJ1-5	.	TGCGCCAGCAGCTGGATCCCCCCGGGTCTTCCTAGCAATCAGCCCCAGCATTTT	CASSWIPPGLPSNQPQHF
TRBV25-1	TRBD1	TRBJ1-1	.	TGTGCCAGCAGGAACAGGGGGCCCGCCACTGAAGCTTTCTTT	CASRNRGPATEAFF
TRBV7-9	.	TRBJ2-5	.	TGTGCCAGCAGCTTCCGGGCCAACCAAGAGACCCAGTACTTC	CASSFRANQETQYF
TRBV19	.	TRBJ1-2	once	TGTGCCAGTAGTCTCGTCACTAGGACCGGGGTATCCTACTATGGCTACACCTTC	CASSLVTRTGVSYYGYTF
TRBV4-2	.	TRBJ1-1	once	TGTGCCAGCAGCCAGGTATTAGGGACTGACACTGAAGCTTTCTTT	CASSQVLGTDTEAFF
TRBV11-2	.	TRBJ1-3	.	TGTGCCAGCAGCTTCACGGGTGGCGACCTCTCTGGAAACACCATATATTTT	CASSFTGGDLSGNTIYF
TRBV19	TRBD2	TRBJ2-1	.	TGTGCCACCCGCCCCAGCGGGAGCTATGAGCAGTTCTTC	CATRPSGSYEQFF
TRBV5-8	.	TRBJ2-5	.	TGTGCCAGCAGCTTGGGGTCGGGCGTTCAAGAGACCCAGTACTTC	CASSLGSGVQETQYF
TRBV10-1	.	TRBJ2-2	few	TGCGCCAGCAGCCAGGGTGCCGGGGAGCTGTTTTTT	CASSQGAGELFF
TRBV7-9	.	TRBJ1-3	.	TGTGCCAGCAGCTTAGCGATACTAGCGAACACCATATATTTT	CASSLAILANTIYF
TRBV7-6	.	TRBJ2-7	.	TGTGCCAGCAGCATTCAGACGGGGGTAGCGGAGACCTACGAGCAGTACTTC	CASSIQTGVAETYEQYF
TRBV28	TRBD2	TRBJ2-1	.	TGTGCCAGCAGCCCCGTTCTGCGGGGGAACAATGAGCAGTTCTTC	CASSPVLRGNNEQFF
TRBV10-1	TRBD1	TRBJ1-2	.	TGCGCCAGCAGGGGACAGCCCGGCCCTAACTATGGCTACACCTTC	CASRGQPGPNYGYTF
TRBV27	.	TRBJ2-5	.	TGTGCCAGCAGCCCTCGTCTGGGACAAGAGACCCAGTACTTC	CASSPRLGQETQYF
TRBV27	.	TRBJ2-7	.	TGTGCCAGCAGTTTCCGGCAGGATGGTTACGAGCAGTACTTC	CASSFRQDGYEQYF
TRBV27	.	TRBJ2-7	.	TGTGCCAGCAGTCCGTATGCCGCCTACGAGCAGTACTTC	CASSPYAAYEQYF
TRBV7-9	.	TRBJ2-1	.	TGTGCCAGCACCAAAGACCAGGGTCCTCTTTACAATGAGCAGTTCTTC	CASTKDQGPLYNEQFF
TRBV29-1	.	TRBJ2-7	.	TGCAGCGTTGTTCTGGGGTCTTACGAGCAGTACTTC	CSVVLGSYEQYF
TRBV28	.	TRBJ2-7	.	TGTGCCAGCAAACGGGGCACCTACGAGCAGTACTTC	CASKRGTYEQYF
TRBV28	.	TRBJ1-1	.	TGTGCCAGCAGTTTTCCTCAGGGAACTGAAGCTTTCTTT	CASSFPQGTEAFF
TRBV27	.	TRBJ2-2	.	TGTGCCAGCAGTTTTCTTTCGACGGGCACCGGGGAGCTGTTTTTT	CASSFLSTGTGELFF
TRBV6-1	.	TRBJ1-1	.	TGTGCCAGCAGCCAGGGACCAGAGGCTTTCTTT	CASSQGPEAFF
TRBV6-1	.	TRBJ2-7	.	TGTGCCAGCAGTGAAGCATGGGGAAACTACGAGCAGTACTTC	CASSEAWGNYEQYF
TRBV5-6	.	TRBJ2-7	.	TGTGCCAGCAGCCCTGGGCGGGGTTACGAGCAGTACTTC	CASSPGRGYEQYF
TRBV27	.	TRBJ2-7	.	TGTGCCAGCAGTCCCGAGGGGCCGCATAACTCCTACGAGCAGTACTTC	CASSPEGPHNSYEQYF
TRBV9	TRBD1	TRBJ2-7	.	TGTGCCAGCAGCCCCGGGACAGTCTACGAGCAGTACTTC	CASSPGTVYEQYF
TRBV27	TRBD2	TRBJ2-7	once	TGTGCCAGCAGTCCGTACCCTATAGCGGGGGTAGAAAGCGCCGAGCAGTACTTC	CASSPYPIAGVESAEQYF
TRBV7-6	.	TRBJ2-7	.	TGTGCCAGCAGCTTAGGCCGGCAGTATACCTACGAGCAGTACTTC	CASSLGRQYTYEQYF
TRBV28	.	TRBJ2-7	.	TGTGCCAGCAGTCCACTACCCCTGGTTATAGGACGCGAGCAGTACTTC	CASSPLPLVIGREQYF
TRBV4-1	TRBD1	TRBJ1-1	.	TGCGCCAGCAGCCAAAAGGGGGCGCGAACTGAAGCTTTCTTT	CASSQKGARTEAFF
TRBV5-6	TRBD1	TRBJ1-1	.	TGTGCCAGCAGCTTGTCCCCGACAGGGGGAGGAGAAGCTTTCTTT	CASSLSPTGGGEAFF
TRBV6-1	TRBD1	TRBJ1-4	.	TGTGCCAGCAGTGAAATGTTCTCGGACAGGGGGCGAACTAATGAAAAACTGTTTTTT	CASSEMFSDRGRTNEKLFF
TRBV28	.	TRBJ1-5	.	TGTGCCAGCAGTTTATTCCCGGATAGCAATCAGCCCCAGCATTTT	CASSLFPDSNQPQHF
TRBV11-2	.	TRBJ2-7	once	TGTGCCAGCAGCTTCATAAGGTACGAGCAGTACTTC	CASSFIRYEQYF
TRBV4-3	.	TRBJ1-2	once	TGCGCCAGCAGCCCTCTGATGAGCAGCGCTAACTATGGCTACACCTTC	CASSPLMSSANYGYTF
TRBV27	TRBD1	TRBJ2-7	.	TGTGCCAGCAGTTTAGACGACAGGGGTTTCGAGCAGTACTTC	CASSLDDRGFEQYF
TRBV6-1	.	TRBJ1-5	.	TGTGCCAGTAGGGCGGTGGGGACGGGACAGCCCCAGCATTTT	CASRAVGTGQPQHF
TRBV27	TRBD2	TRBJ2-1	.	TGTGCCAGCAGTTTATTTTTCGTCGGAACTAGCGGTTACAATGAGCAGTTCTTC	CASSLFFVGTSGYNEQFF
TRBV7-9	.	TRBJ2-5	.	TGTGCCAGCAGCGTCCGGACAGCCCAAGAGACCCAGTACTTC	CASSVRTAQETQYF
TRBV19	.	TRBJ1-1	once	TGTGCCAGCAACCAAAACTGGGTGAACACTGAAGCTTTCTTT	CASNQNWVNTEAFF
TRBV5-6	.	TRBJ1-2	.	TGTGCCAGCAGCCTATCGAGACGTTTGAGCTATGGCTACACCTTC	CASSLSRRLSYGYTF
TRBV19	.	TRBJ1-5	.	TGTGCCAGTAGGACAGGTGGCCAGCCCCAGCATTTT	CASRTGGQPQHF
TRBV19	.	TRBJ1-1	.	TGTGCCAGTAGTGCCCTGGATTTGAACACTGAAGCTTTCTTT	CASSALDLNTEAFF